The 8 T cell receptor beta chains in this list originate from one sample, sequenced in a study of T cell responses to AZD1222 COVID-19 vaccine. The repertoire was sequenced with immunoSEQ multiplex PCR; TCRdb's copy has only in-frame clones and lacks some. The table has around 130,000 clones, roughly 92% seen once; the top ten hold about 1.1%. Sequences were derived from peripheral blood, sampled 28 days after the second AZD1222 dose. These TCRs come from an adult who received the AZD1222 COVID-19 vaccine.

The DNA for the CDR3 is TGTGCCACACACCGAGGTTTGGGAGCCTATAATTCACCCCTCCACTTT. This translates into CATHRGLGAYNSPLHF. The chain recombines TRBV27 with TRBJ1-6; D ambiguous. Germline V gene lookup returns CDR1 MNHEY and CDR2 SMNVEV (reference sequence). CDR3 length equals 16 residues. Trimming took 10 bases from V and 2 from J, leaving 18 bases between them.

This clone came up once. This sequence joins TRBV27 and TRBJ2-1; D not resolved. Germline loops: CDR1 MNHEY, CDR2 SMNVEV (reference sequence). Trimming pared 5 bases from V and 9 bases from J, leaving 8 bases between. This CDR3 has 11 amino acids. CDR3: CASSHDGEQFF. The CDR3 DNA reads as TGTGCCAGCAGTCATGACGGTGAGCAGTTCTTC.

The rearrangement links TRBV29-1 to TRBJ1-1; the D gene is possibly TRBD1 (5 bases). Trimming cost V 6 bases and J 1 base, with 15 bases left between them. CDR1 and CDR2 (germline): SQVTM, ANQGSEA. The CDR3 has 14 residues. The CDR3 protein is CSVAGHHTNTEAFF. The CDR3 nucleotides read TGCAGCGTAGCAGGGCACCACACGAACACTGAAGCTTTCTTT.

V usage is TRBV18 and J usage is TRBJ1-1; a possible D gene is TRBD1 (6 bases). Per the germline V gene, CDR1 is KGHSH and CDR2 is LQKENI. Trimming stripped 4 bases from V and 7 bases from J, with 10 bases between. There are 12 residues in the CDR3. This CDR3 reads CASSQNRDEAFF. The CDR3 DNA is TGTGCCAGCTCACAGAACAGGGATGAAGCTTTCTTT.

V is TRBV6-1 and J is TRBJ2-2; D not resolved. Germline V gene data show CDR1 as MNHNS and CDR2 as SASEGT. The length of the CDR3 is 15 residues. V lost 1 base and J lost 7, with 13 bases in between. The CDR3 DNA reads TGTGCCAGCAGTGAAGATTCGGGCCTCGGCGGGGAGCTGTTTTTT. Translating gives CASSEDSGLGGELFF.

The rearrangement joins TRBV11-3 to TRBJ2-7; 10 bases agree with TRBD1. This CDR3 is built from 16 residues. Per the germline V gene, CDR1 is SGHNT and CDR2 is YENEEA. J was trimmed by 2 bases and V by 7 bases; bases with no gene match: 11. The CDR3 spells CASMESGTGETYEQYF. Written as DNA, the CDR3 is TGTGCCAGCATGGAGTCCGGGACAGGGGAGACCTACGAGCAGTACTTC.

The chain combines TRBV3-1 (or the pseudogene TRBV3-2) with TRBJ1-2; the D is unclear. Germline values: CDR1 LGHDT, CDR2 YNNKEL (reference sequence). This CDR3 spans 14 amino acids. V lost 3 bases and J 8 bases, leaving 16 bases between the germline ends. DNA of the CDR3: TGTGCCAGCAGCCAGGACCCCGGACGGGAAGGCTACACCTTC. It specifies CASSQDPGREGYTF.

The chain has TRBV10-3 and TRBJ2-3; D possibly corresponds to TRBD2 (5 bases). The CDR3 runs to 14 residues. Trimming pared 0 bases from V and 3 bases from J, leaving 7 bases between. Germline CDR1 reads ENHRY; CDR2 reads SYGVKD. CDR3: CAISESLATDTQYF. The DNA of the CDR3 is TGTGCCATCAGTGAGTCGCTAGCAACAGATACGCAGTATTTT.